The 13 T cell receptor beta chains in this list originate from one sample, sequenced in a study of identical twins. One entry per CDR3 protein results from TCRdb running MiXCR on the 5' RACE reads. Of some 1,600,000 distinct CDR3 sequences listed, less than 35% are singletons. Specimen: cord blood. The receptor source for this set is a newborn girl in good health.

A few counts support this clonotype. The chain is built from TRBV10-3 and TRBJ2-7; TRBD2 matches at 11 bases. CDR1 is ENHRY, CDR2 SYGVKD, per germline. The junction had 5 bases not matched to a gene; V was cut back by 4 bases and J by 0 bases. There are 16 residues in the CDR3. The CDR3 DNA reads as TGTGCCATCAGTGGACTAGCGGGACACTTCTCCTACGAGCAGTACTTC. Translated: CAISGLAGHFSYEQYF.

In its sample, this clonotype was seen many times. This rearrangement joins TRBV4-2 to TRBJ2-3; D gene ambiguous. V was clipped by 0 bases and J by 3 bases, with 7 bases between them. Germline lookup yields CDR1 LGHNA and CDR2 YNFKEQ. CDR3 length: 14 amino acids. The CDR3: CASSQDVRTDTQYF. The DNA for the CDR3 is TGTGCCAGCAGCCAAGATGTCAGAACAGATACGCAGTATTTT.

This clonotype was counted at least ten times. This chain links TRBV29-1 with TRBJ2-1, with TRBD1 matching 7 bases. The V gene's germline CDR1 is SQVTM and CDR2 ANQGSEA. Germline trimming cut 5 bases from V and 0 bases from J; bases unmatched to any gene: 1. The CDR3 is made up of 13 amino acids. CDR3 DNA: TGCAGCGTTTCAGGGGGCTCCTACAATGAGCAGTTCTTC. Translated, it gives CSVSGGSYNEQFF.

This clonotype came up a few times. The chain recombines TRBV6-4 with TRBJ2-7; TRBD1 matches at 7 bases. Germline lookup yields CDR1 MRHNA and CDR2 SNTAGT. This CDR3 is built from 13 residues. Trimming cost V 7 bases and J 3 bases; bases outside gene matches: 6. The CDR3 DNA follows: TGTGCCAGCAAGAACAGGGGCTGCTACGAGCAGTACTTC. Residues: CASKNRGCYEQYF.

This clonotype was seen at least ten times. This chain links TRBV20-1 with TRBJ2-1, with unresolved D. Deletions cut 3 bases from V and 3 bases from J, with 6 bases between. The germline gives CDR1 DFQATT, CDR2 SNEGSKA (reference sequence). The CDR3 runs 12 residues. The CDR3 reads CSARVGYNEQFF. CDR3 nucleotide sequence: TGCAGTGCTAGGGTCGGCTACAATGAGCAGTTCTTC.

This rearrangement joins TRBV7-9 to TRBJ2-5; 10 nucleotides match TRBD2. Matching the DNA end better, TRBJ2-7 makes the J call doubtful. Germline values: CDR1 SEHNR, CDR2 FQNEAQ (reference sequence). The CDR3 contains 16 residues. The CDR3 region is CASSLEKMLAGDEQYF. CDR3 DNA: TGTGCCAGCAGCTTAGAAAAAATGCTAGCGGGAGACGAGCAGTACTTC.

The rearrangement links TRBV12-5 to TRBJ2-7; D perhaps matches TRBD1 (6 bases). Germline CDR1 and CDR2: LGHNT and FRNRAP. CDR3 length equals 14 residues. The V and J ends lost 0 bases and 3 bases respectively, with 9 bases between them. This CDR3 reads CASGLVRQVYEQYF. CDR3 DNA sequence: TGTGCTAGTGGTTTGGTACGACAGGTCTACGAGCAGTACTTC.

The V call is TRBV29-1, the J call TRBJ2-1; perhaps TRBD1 as D (6 bases). The V end lost 6 bases, the J end lost 9 bases, and 15 bases lay between the germline ends. The germline V gene has CDR1 SQVTM and CDR2 ANQGSEA. The CDR3 runs 12 residues. CDR3 sequence reads: CSVPWGLSEQFF. DNA for the CDR3: TGCAGCGTACCATGGGGGCTGAGTGAGCAGTTCTTC.

The rearrangement links TRBV4-1 to TRBJ2-3; 7 bases line up with TRBD2. Germline V gene sequence: CDR1 MGHRA, CDR2 YSYEKL. This CDR3 spans 19 amino acids. J gave up 9 bases and V 0 bases, and 21 bases lay outside the gene matches. The CDR3 sequence: CASSQDRYVRGSRFWTQYF. CDR3 DNA: TGCGCCAGCAGCCAAGATCGGTATGTGCGGGGGTCCCGATTTTGGACGCAGTATTTT.

This clonotype was observed a handful of times. The J gene is TRBJ2-7, the V gene TRBV7-2; D unresolved. Deletions cut 5 bases from V and 3 bases from J, with 8 bases between. The CDR3 consists of 12 residues. Looked up from germline, CDR1 is SGHTA and CDR2 is FQGNSA. The CDR3 DNA reads as TGTGCCAGCAGCGCCAATCACTACGAGCAGTACTTC. Amino acid sequence: CASSANHYEQYF.

To note about this clonotype: An end of the junction differs from the germline gene, which may be a read error. V gene TRBV28 combines with J gene TRBJ2-7, with unresolved D. CDR1 is MDHEN, CDR2 SYDVKM, per germline. The CDR3 runs to 15 residues. The CDR3, as DNA: TGTGCCGGCAGTCTCCCTGGGCTCAGCTCCTACGAGCAGTACTTC. It codes for CAGSLPGLSSYEQYF.

This clonotype occurred a few times. The rearrangement joins TRBV25-1 to TRBJ2-7; unclear D gene. The germline V gene has CDR1 MGHDK and CDR2 SYGVNS. Trimming left V 5 bases short and J 5 bases short, with 10 bases between. The CDR3 loop spans 12 amino acids. The CDR3 DNA reads TGTGCCAGCAGTATTTGGACGGACGAGCAGTACTTC. It specifies CASSIWTDEQYF.

The J gene is TRBJ1-2, the V gene TRBV20-1; TRBD1 matches at 9 bases. Looked up from germline, CDR1 is DFQATT and CDR2 is SNEGSKA (reference sequence). The CDR3 extends over 13 amino acids. Losses at the gene ends were 5 bases for V and 6 bases for J; bases not matched to a gene: 7. The CDR3 loop reads CSAPTGTGHGYTF. Written as DNA, the CDR3 is TGCAGTGCTCCTACCGGGACAGGGCATGGCTACACCTTC.